These 3 T cell receptor beta chains were all obtained from the same sample, sequenced in a study of shared clonotypes between healthy human individuals. Naive CD8 cells lacked CD45RO and underwent positive selection for CCR7, leaving out terminally differentiated effector memory CD45RA+ cells. The repertoire was sequenced with immunoSEQ multiplex PCR; TCRdb's copy has only in-frame clones and lacks some. The data contain about 870,000 clones, nearly 95% of them singletons. Sequencing was carried out using naive CD8+ T cells sorted from blood. Receptors were obtained from a man aged 25-40 years in good health.

The rearrangement links TRBV7-2 to TRBJ2-1, with TRBD1 identical over 7 bases. CDR1 SGHTA and CDR2 FQGNSA come from the germline V gene. This CDR3 has 15 amino acids. Unmatched junction bases numbered 4, after V lost 1 base and J lost 4 bases. The CDR3 DNA follows: TGTGCCAGCAGCTTAGGTCAGACAGGGTACAATGAGCAGTTCTTC. This gives the protein CASSLGQTGYNEQFF.

This clone was detected once. The J gene is TRBJ2-1, the V gene TRBV30, with TRBD2 matching over 10 bases. Germline values: CDR1 GTSNPN, CDR2 SVGIG (reference sequence). V shed 0 bases and J 8 bases; nucleotides not matched to a gene: 4. The CDR3 has 14 amino acids. The CDR3 region is CAWSVVLAGDEQFF. For the CDR3, the DNA is TGTGCCTGGAGTGTAGTGCTAGCGGGAGATGAGCAGTTCTTC. The full variable domain, in which reference TRBV30 and TRBJ2-1 provide the parts outside the CDR3, is SQTIHQWPATLVQPVGSPLSLECTVEGTSNPNLYWYRQAAGRGLQLLFYSVGIGQISSEVPQNLSASRPQDRQFILSSKKLLLSDSGFYLCAWSVVLAGDEQFFGPGTRLTVL.

This clone was seen only a few times. The chain carries TRBV5-4 and TRBJ2-7; D is perhaps TRBD2 (6 bases). The CDR3 sequence is 14 residues long. V lost 4 bases and J lost 3, with 14 bases in between. The germline V gene encodes CDR1 SGHNT and CDR2 YYREEE (reference sequence). The CDR3 nucleotides read TGTGCCAGCAGCCCATTTAGCGGCCACTACGAGCAGTACTTC. Protein product: CASSPFSGHYEQYF.